The next 30 T cell receptor beta chains were all read from a single sample in a study of human T cells and chemical hapten exposure. TCRdb reanalysed the RACE reads using MiXCR and keeps one entry per CDR3 protein. Of about 380,000 distinct CDR3 sequences listed, approximately 4.4% are singletons. Indicated time point: patch test 1, 2 weeks after DPC sensitization. As for treatment: therapeutic diphenylcyclopropenone sensitization with weekly scalp DPC. The sample in question was whole blood, obtained in connection with sensitization to the hapten diphenylcyclopropenone (DPC). These TCRs come from a woman between 45 and 60 years old with alopecia areata. Some clones in this sample may be carry-over from other donors' samples.

Comment on this clonotype: One junction end does not reproduce the germline sequence, and a read error may be involved. The CDR3 protein is CASSPRDERRGTKAFF. DNA for the CDR3: TGTGCCAGCAGCCCACGGGACGAGCGGAGAGGCACTAAAGCTTTCTTT. V and J are TRBV7-9 and TRBJ1-1, with D maybe TRBD1 (5 bases). CDR3 size: 16 residues. The germline V gene has CDR1 SEHNR and CDR2 FQNEAQ (reference sequence). Full variable domain (missing parts from reference TRBV7-9 and TRBJ1-1): DTGVSQNPRHKITKRGQNVTFRCDPISEHNRLYWYRQTLGQGPEFLTYFQNEAQLEKSRLLSDRFSAERPKGSFSTLEIQRTEQGDSAMYLCASSPRDERRGTKAFFGQGTRLTVV.

The sample holds many counts of this clonotype. The chain links TRBV12-3 or TRBV12-4 to TRBJ2-1; no firm D call. The CDR3 contains 14 residues. V dropped 3 bases and J dropped 4 bases, with 10 bases sitting between them. The CDR3 DNA reads as TGTGCCAGCAGTTTGCCTCTCGGGTACAATGAGCAGTTCTTC. Translating gives CASSLPLGYNEQFF.

This clonotype was observed many times. This chain connects TRBV4-2 to TRBJ2-1; D is unclear. The germline gives CDR1 LGHNA, CDR2 YNFKEQ. The CDR3 sequence is 15 residues long. V was cut by 0 bases and J by 7 bases, with 13 bases left in between. In DNA form, the CDR3 reads TGTGCCAGCAGCCAAGATTTGCCAAGCTGGAATGAGCAGTTCTTC. Translation: CASSQDLPSWNEQFF.

The rearrangement joins TRBV6-1 to TRBJ1-2; tentatively, D is TRBD1 (5 bases). The CDR3 sequence is 13 residues long. The germline V and J ends were trimmed by 6 bases and 3 bases, with 11 bases remaining between them. Germline CDR1 reads MNHNS; CDR2 reads SASEGT. CDR3 nucleotides: TGTGCCAGCAGGGTGGACACTGACTATGGCTACACCTTC. It is translated as CASRVDTDYGYTF.

Ten or more counts support this clonotype. CDR3 coding DNA: TGTGCCAGTAGTCTCCGGACTAGCGGGGATACAGATACGCAGTATTTT. It encodes CASSLRTSGDTDTQYF. The chain uses TRBV19 and TRBJ2-3, with TRBD2 matching over 12 bases. The CDR3 runs to 16 residues. The germline gives CDR1 LNHDA, CDR2 SQIVND (reference sequence). The J segment lost 3 bases and the V segment lost 5 bases, leaving 6 bases of the junction unmatched.

This clonotype was observed many times. V usage is TRBV12-3 or TRBV12-4 and J usage is TRBJ2-1, with D possibly TRBD2 on 6 matching bases. Between the trimmed V and J ends, which lost 11 bases and 6 bases, there was a span of 17 bases. The CDR3 consists of 13 residues. CDR3 DNA: TGTGCCCGCGGAGGGGCTTTAACCAATGAGCAGTTCTTC. It translates to CARGGALTNEQFF.

This clonotype was counted a few times. The V gene is TRBV20-1, the J gene TRBJ2-3; 7 positions agree with TRBD2. V shed 0 bases, J shed 0 bases, and the junction held 9 bases outside the gene matches. Per the germline V gene, CDR1 is DFQATT and CDR2 is SNEGSKA (reference sequence). The length of the CDR3 is 17 residues. The CDR3 DNA reads TGCAGTGCTAGAGATTGGTTAGCGGGCGCTAGCACAGATACGCAGTATTTT. This gives the protein CSARDWLAGASTDTQYF.

The chain couples TRBV7-2 to TRBJ2-7; maybe TRBD1 (6 bases). In germline, CDR1 is SGHTA, CDR2 FQGNSA. This CDR3 has 14 amino acids. V was trimmed by 4 bases and J by 7 bases, leaving 17 bases between them. CDR3 region: CASSSDSRLKEQYF. DNA of the CDR3: TGTGCCAGCAGCTCGGACAGTCGTCTGAAGGAGCAGTACTTC.

This clonotype was detected a few times. J is TRBJ2-1 and V is TRBV7-3; 11 bases match TRBD1. This CDR3 region has 15 residues. CDR1 SGHTA and CDR2 FQGTGA come from the germline V gene. J was trimmed by 9 bases and V by 5 bases; bases with no gene match: 9. CDR3 DNA sequence: TGTGCCAGCAGCCCGCCCGGGACAGGGGGTTCTGAGCAGTTCTTC. This sequence encodes CASSPPGTGGSEQFF.

This clonotype was seen many times. The gene calls are TRBV12-3 or TRBV12-4 and TRBJ2-5, with D maybe TRBD2 (5 bases). This CDR3 contains 15 residues. V was cut by 3 bases and J by 2 bases, with 13 bases left in between. This CDR3 reads CASSFLGRDQETQYF. In DNA form, the CDR3 reads TGTGCCAGCAGTTTTTTAGGGAGAGATCAAGAGACCCAGTACTTC.

At least ten counts were recorded for this clonotype. The rearrangement uses TRBV18 and TRBJ1-4, with D unresolved. The V gene's germline CDR1 is KGHSH and CDR2 LQKENI. With 6 bases removed from V and 0 bases from J, the gap between germline ends came to 5 bases. The CDR3 contains 13 residues. CDR3 sequence reads: CASSFATNEKLFF. CDR3 bases: TGTGCCAGCTCGTTTGCAACTAATGAAAAACTGTTTTTT.

This clonotype was observed many times. The chain employs TRBV6-5 and TRBJ2-3; TRBD1 aligns across 7 bases. Germline V gives CDR1 MNHEY, CDR2 SVGAGI. CDR3 length: 14 amino acids. V shed 6 bases, J shed 1 base, and the junction held 4 bases outside the gene matches. CDR3 DNA: TGTGCCAGCAGCCGGGACAGCCGCACAGATACGCAGTATTTT. It yields the protein CASSRDSRTDTQYF.

Only a few counts were recorded for this clonotype. The rearrangement uses TRBV6-2 or TRBV6-3 and TRBJ1-5; the match to TRBD1 covers 9 bases. This CDR3 comprises 16 residues. V lost 2 bases, J lost 7 bases, and 9 bases stayed unmatched. Germline V gene data show CDR1 as MNHEY and CDR2 as SVGEGT. The CDR3 nucleotides read TGTGCCAGCAGTTACGGTCCGGGACAGGGTGTCCAGCCCCAGCATTTT. It is translated as CASSYGPGQGVQPQHF.

This clonotype was recorded many times. The J gene is TRBJ2-3, the V gene TRBV12-3 or TRBV12-4; tentatively, D is TRBD2 (6 bases). V was shortened by 3 bases and J by 2 bases, with 12 bases between the two germline ends. The CDR3 covers 15 residues. This CDR3 reads CASSFGDSSTDTQYF. The CDR3 coding sequence is TGTGCCAGCAGTTTTGGGGACTCTTCCACAGATACGCAGTATTTT.

A few counts support this clonotype. The chain recombines TRBV18 with TRBJ1-1; tentatively, D is TRBD1 (5 bases). V was shortened by 3 bases and J by 11 bases, with 28 bases between the two germline ends. Germline CDR1 reads KGHSH; CDR2 reads LQKENI. The CDR3 length is 17 residues. The CDR3 is CASSPPARGSSGIGAFF. DNA for the CDR3: TGTGCCAGCTCACCCCCGGCCCGGGGGTCTTCAGGTATCGGGGCTTTCTTT.

This clonotype has a count of ten or more. The J gene is TRBJ2-7, the V gene TRBV20-1, with D maybe TRBD1 (5 bases). The germline V and J ends were trimmed by 2 bases and 4 bases, with 12 bases remaining between them. CDR1 is DFQATT and CDR2 is SNEGSKA in the germline V gene (reference sequence). This CDR3 is built from 13 residues. CDR3 sequence (DNA): TGCAGTGCTAGACTACCAGGGCGGTACGAGCAGTACTTC. Amino acid sequence: CSARLPGRYEQYF.

There are many counts of this clonotype. The genes are TRBV4-2 and TRBJ2-5; the match to TRBD2 covers 8 bases. The V gene end was trimmed by 2 bases and the J gene end by 1 base; junction bases not matched to a gene: 9. The germline V gene has CDR1 LGHNA and CDR2 YNFKEQ. The CDR3 totals 17 residues. The CDR3 protein is CASSQRQIAGSQETQYF. In DNA form, the CDR3 reads TGTGCCAGCAGCCAACGCCAGATAGCGGGGTCCCAAGAGACCCAGTACTTC.

In its sample, this clonotype was seen many times. The chain combines TRBV10-3 with TRBJ1-1; a weak D match, TRBD1 (5 bases). V lost 6 bases and J 5 bases, leaving 10 bases between the germline ends. The CDR3 sequence is 12 residues long. Germline assignment: CDR1 ENHRY and CDR2 SYGVKD. CDR3 coding DNA: TGTGCCATCAGGGAGACAGCAACTGAAGCTTTCTTT. Amino acids: CAIRETATEAFF.

This clonotype was seen ten or more times. This chain connects TRBV7-6 to TRBJ2-5, with TRBD2 as a possible D gene (5 bases). Germline V gene data show CDR1 as SGHVS and CDR2 as FNYEAQ. V was trimmed by 5 bases and J by 0 bases, leaving 19 bases between them. The CDR3 extends over 17 amino acids. The CDR3 loop reads CASSPRLARADQETQYF. The CDR3 DNA reads TGTGCCAGCAGCCCCAGGCTAGCTCGGGCCGACCAAGAGACCCAGTACTTC.

This clonotype was seen a handful of times. The V gene is TRBV20-1, the J gene TRBJ2-7; 10 nucleotides match TRBD1. The V gene's germline CDR1 is DFQATT and CDR2 SNEGSKA (reference sequence). With 0 bases clipped from V and 3 bases from J, the junction kept 8 bases outside the gene matches. CDR3 length equals 16 residues. CDR3 loop: CSARDRFRDRGYEQYF. For the CDR3, the DNA is TGCAGTGCTAGAGACCGATTCCGGGACAGGGGCTACGAGCAGTACTTC.

This clonotype was recorded at least ten times. This chain links TRBV6-5 with TRBJ1-4; 7 bases agree with TRBD1. The ends lost 6 bases at V and 8 bases at J; junction bases unmatched: 6. Germline-derived CDR1 and CDR2 are MNHEY and SVGAGI. The CDR3 spans 13 residues. CDR3 region: CASRAGGLEKLFF. The CDR3 DNA is TGTGCCAGCAGAGCAGGGGGTTTGGAAAAACTGTTTTTT.

This clonotype came up many times. The chain carries TRBV20-1 and TRBJ2-7; 7 bases are shared with TRBD1. V trimming: 5 bases; J trimming: 5 bases; junction bases outside the gene matches: 15. Per germline, CDR1 DFQATT and CDR2 SNEGSKA (reference sequence). The CDR3 is 15 amino acids. In nucleotides, the CDR3 is TGCAGTGCTGGCGGGCGCTTGAGGGGGCACAACGAGCAGTACTTC. Translating gives CSAGGRLRGHNEQYF.

This rearrangement joins TRBV20-1 to TRBJ2-3, with 7 nucleotides matching TRBD1. The J segment lost 3 bases and the V segment lost 3 bases, leaving 3 bases of the junction unmatched. Looked up from germline, CDR1 is DFQATT and CDR2 is SNEGSKA (reference sequence). CDR3 length equals 13 residues. Written as DNA, the CDR3 is TGCAGTGCTAGCCCCAGGGGGACAGATACGCAGTATTTT. Its protein product is CSASPRGTDTQYF.

This clonotype has at least ten counts. The V call is TRBV27, the J call TRBJ2-3, with 8 bases aligning to TRBD1. This CDR3 is built from 15 residues. V trimming: 5 bases; J trimming: 2 bases; junction bases outside the gene matches: 6. In germline, CDR1 is MNHEY, CDR2 SMNVEV (reference sequence). Here the CDR3 reads CASSKTGALTDTQYF. The CDR3 bases are TGTGCCAGCAGTAAGACAGGGGCTCTCACAGATACGCAGTATTTT.

This clonotype was picked up many times. This sequence joins TRBV6-5 and TRBJ2-7, with D unresolved. Germline values: CDR1 MNHEY, CDR2 SVGAGI. V gave up 6 bases and J gave up 6 bases, with 12 bases separating them. The CDR3 extends over 12 amino acids. CDR3 nucleotide sequence: TGTGCCAGCAGAACCTTCTACGGCGAGCAGTACTTC. Residues: CASRTFYGEQYF.

In this sample, this clonotype turned up many times. For the CDR3, the DNA is TGCAGTGCTAAGCACCCGGGACTGCGTATTTCACCCCTCCACTTT. It specifies CSAKHPGLRISPLHF. V usage is TRBV20-1 and J usage is TRBJ1-6; D possibly corresponds to TRBD1 (5 bases). Germline values: CDR1 DFQATT, CDR2 SNEGSKA (reference sequence). This CDR3 is 15 amino acids long. V lost 4 bases and J 9 bases, leaving 19 bases between the germline ends.

This chain joins TRBV4-1 and TRBJ2-1; tentatively, D is TRBD1 or TRBD2 (5 bases each). Germline loops: CDR1 MGHRA, CDR2 YSYEKL. CDR3 length equals 13 residues. Between the trimmed V and J ends, which lost 7 bases and 6 bases, there was a span of 13 bases. CDR3 residues: CASTVPGANEQFF. The CDR3 DNA sequence: TGCGCCAGCACCGTTCCCGGGGCCAATGAGCAGTTCTTC.

About this clonotype itself: A read error is the likely source, as a far larger clone sits one nucleotide away. The CDR3 loop reads CASSQAREQYF. The CDR3 bases are TGTGCCAGCAGCCAAGCACGCGAGCAGTACTTC. This chain uses TRBV3-1 with TRBJ2-7; the D is unclear. V dropped 1 base and J dropped 6 bases, with 4 bases sitting between them. This CDR3 comprises 11 residues. The germline gives CDR1 LGHDT, CDR2 YNNKEL (reference sequence).

This chain connects TRBV7-2 to TRBJ2-1; no firm D call. The V end was cut by 5 bases, the J end by 6 bases, with 8 bases between. This CDR3 region has 12 residues. CDR1 and CDR2 from the germline V gene are SGHTA and FQGNSA. The CDR3 region has the DNA TGTGCCAGCAGCCCCCGACTCAATGAGCAGTTCTTC. Translation gives CASSPRLNEQFF. Full variable domain (outside the CDR3, taken from reference TRBV7-2 and TRBJ2-1): GAGVSQSPSNKVTEKGKDVELRCDPISGHTALYWYRQSLGQGLEFLIYFQGNSAPDKSGLPSDRFSAERTGGSVSTLTIQRTQQEDSAVYLCASSPRLNEQFFGPGTRLTVL.

This clonotype occurred a few times. This chain uses TRBV12-3 or TRBV12-4 with TRBJ2-3, with 7 nucleotides matching TRBD2. CDR3 length: 13 amino acids. V lost 5 bases, J lost 5 bases, and 4 bases stayed unmatched. The CDR3 reads CASSDSSGDTQYF. For the CDR3, the DNA is TGTGCCAGCAGTGACTCTAGCGGAGATACGCAGTATTTT.